This TCR beta chain was sequenced in a study of T cell responses to AZD1222 COVID-19 vaccine. Study at large: The analysis combined second doses at about 4 or about 12 weeks. Points from the study as a whole: No repertoire was sampled before or during the peak T cell response, only after it. With dominance at 160-218 and 743-854, vaccine-associated CD4 TCRs spanned spike.

The CDR3 is 15 amino acids. Germline CDR1 is LNHDA and CDR2 is SQIVND (reference sequence). V was clipped by 2 bases and J by 1 base; unmatched bases: 2. Comment on this clone: Antigen unknown.

The assay was immunoSEQ multiplex PCR, and TCRdb's table has in-frame clones only and misses some. The repertoire includes about 260,000 clones, 80% to 95% of them detected once, and 0.5% to 0.65% sits in the top ten. This TCR derives from an adult in good health. The source material was peripheral blood, sampled on day 0 of AZD1222 vaccination. This chain joins TRBV19 and TRBJ1-5; 7 bases are a match to TRBD1. The CDR3 bases are TGTGCCAGTAGTATAACAGGGGTCAGCAATCAGCCCCAGCATTTT. This sequence encodes CASSITGVSNQPQHF.